What follows are 32 T cell receptor beta chains derived from one specimen sequenced in a study of T cells in Graves' hyperthyroidism and ophthalmopathy. TCR beta CDR3 regions were amplified from RNA. During a first-round RT-PCR of the TCR CDR3, the HTBI primer set was used. MiXCR was run by TCRdb on the multiplex PCR reads, yielding one entry per CDR3 protein. The data contain roughly 720,000 distinct CDR3 sequences, 17% of them singletons. The sequenced material came from blood. These receptors were collected from a man aged 50-59 years with Graves' hyperthyroidism.

The rearrangement links TRBV19 to TRBJ2-7; 7 positions agree with TRBD1. Germline CDR1 reads LNHDA; CDR2 reads SQIVND (reference sequence). Unmatched junction bases numbered 9, after V lost 9 bases and J lost 7 bases. This CDR3 spans 12 amino acids. The CDR3 sequence is CASRQGRWEQYF. In DNA form, the CDR3 reads TGTGCCAGCAGACAGGGACGGTGGGAGCAGTACTTC.

This clonotype was counted only a few times. This chain uses TRBV7-8 with TRBJ1-2, with TRBD1 as a possible D gene (6 bases). Germline assignment: CDR1 SGHVS and CDR2 FQNEAQ. The CDR3 length is 16 residues. V dropped 1 base and J dropped 1 base, with 13 bases sitting between them. As DNA, the CDR3 is TGTGCCAGCAGCTTAGGAACCGGGACACTTAACTATGGCTACACCTTC. This gives the protein CASSLGTGTLNYGYTF.

This clonotype was counted ten times or more. V usage is TRBV10-2 and J usage is TRBJ2-1; TRBD1 matches at 8 bases. Germline CDR1 reads WSHSY; CDR2 reads SAAADI. This CDR3 spans 16 amino acids. V dropped 4 bases and J dropped 8; count of bases not matched to a gene: 13. The CDR3 loop reads CASSVATGGLGDEQFF. As DNA, the CDR3 is TGCGCCAGCAGTGTAGCCACAGGGGGTTTAGGGGATGAGCAGTTCTTC.

A few counts support this clonotype. The genes are TRBV28 and TRBJ2-2; no clear D gene. Germline CDR1 is MDHEN and CDR2 is SYDVKM. This CDR3 comprises 13 residues. The V and J ends lost 0 bases and 10 bases respectively, with 9 bases between them. The CDR3 here is CASSLWLEKELFF. The CDR3 DNA follows: TGTGCCAGCAGTTTATGGTTGGAAAAGGAGCTGTTTTTT.

V gene TRBV2 combines with J gene TRBJ2-1, with a weak D call TRBD2 (6 bases). The V end lost 3 bases, the J end lost 2 bases, and 11 bases lay between the germline ends. Germline loops: CDR1 SNHLY, CDR2 FYNNEI. This CDR3 contains 15 residues. In DNA, the CDR3 is TGTGCCAGCAGTGAGGAGCGGGCCCCCTACAATGAGCAGTTCTTC. It yields the protein CASSEERAPYNEQFF. Full variable domain (remainder filled in from reference TRBV2 and TRBJ2-1): EPEVTQTPSHQVTQMGQEVILRCVPISNHLYFYWYRQILGQKVEFLVSFYNNEISEKSEIFDDQFSVERPDGSNFTLKIRSTKLEDSAMYFCASSEERAPYNEQFFGPGTRLTVL.

The gene calls are TRBV12-3 or TRBV12-4 and TRBJ1-5; a possible D gene is TRBD1 (5 bases). V lost 6 bases to trimming and J lost 1 base, with 13 bases between them. This CDR3 is built from 15 residues. The CDR3: CASSPWGGSNQPQHF. The CDR3 DNA sequence: TGTGCCAGCAGCCCATGGGGCGGGAGCAATCAGCCCCAGCATTTT.

The chain is built from TRBV6-2 or TRBV6-3 and TRBJ2-7; 9 nucleotides line up with TRBD2. The CDR3 is made up of 19 amino acids. CDR1 is MNHEY, CDR2 SVGEGT, per germline. The J segment lost 0 bases and the V segment lost 4 bases, leaving 16 bases of the junction unmatched. The CDR3 DNA follows: TGTGCCAGCAGTTCCCATAGGAAGCGGGAGGTTGGGAGCTCCTACGAGCAGTACTTC. Translation gives CASSSHRKREVGSSYEQYF.

In this sample, this clonotype turned up many times. The V and J genes are TRBV12-3 or TRBV12-4 and TRBJ2-1, with a tentative D call TRBD1 (6 bases). The CDR3 is made up of 18 amino acids. Trimming stripped 3 bases from V and 8 bases from J, with 26 bases between. The CDR3 spells CASSFIRNYRDPNHEQFF. CDR3 DNA: TGTGCCAGCAGTTTTATTCGCAATTACAGGGACCCGAACCATGAGCAGTTCTTC.

This clonotype came up many times. The CDR3 reads CASSLGDRETQYF. The CDR3, as DNA: TGTGCCAGCAGTTTGGGGGACAGAGAGACCCAGTACTTC. V usage is TRBV28 and J usage is TRBJ2-5; 7 bases map to TRBD1. Trimming removed 3 bases from V and 4 bases from J; junction bases left unmatched: 2. The CDR3 is 13 residues long. Germline-derived CDR1 and CDR2 are MDHEN and SYDVKM.

This chain links TRBV11-2 with TRBJ2-5; TRBD2 agrees at 13 bases. The length of the CDR3 is 17 residues. The V segment lost 5 bases and the J segment 5 bases; nucleotides outside the gene matches: 11. CDR1 and CDR2 (germline): SGHAT, FQNNGV. DNA for the CDR3: TGTGCCAGCAGCCTGGGGACTAGCGGGATGGCCCGGGAGACCCAGTACTTC. Residues: CASSLGTSGMARETQYF.

This clonotype has more than one count but fewer than ten. The chain employs TRBV5-1 and TRBJ2-5, with TRBD1 identical over 7 bases. The CDR3 is made up of 16 amino acids. V shed 1 base, J shed 4 bases, and the junction held 10 bases outside the gene matches. CDR1 is SGHRS, CDR2 YFSETQ, per germline. The CDR3 spells CASSLSARGNLETQYF. CDR3 bases: TGCGCCAGCAGCTTGTCGGCCAGGGGGAACTTAGAGACCCAGTACTTC.

This chain joins TRBV18 and TRBJ1-1, with 7 positions matching TRBD1. Germline values: CDR1 KGHSH, CDR2 LQKENI. The ends lost 3 bases at V and 12 bases at J; junction bases unmatched: 7. The CDR3 is 12 residues long. The CDR3 DNA reads TGTGCCAGCTCACCTGACAGGGAGTCACCTTTCTTT. This sequence encodes CASSPDRESPFF. Supplemented by reference TRBV18 and TRBJ1-1, the full variable domain reads NAGVMQNPRHLVRRRGQEARLRCSPMKGHSHVYWYRQLPEEGLKFMVYLQKENIIDESGMPKERFSAEFPKEGPSILRIQQVVRGDSAAYFCASSPDRESPFFGQGTRLTVV.

This clonotype was seen only a few times. J is TRBJ1-1 and V is TRBV9; tentatively, D is TRBD1 (5 bases). CDR1 is SGDLS and CDR2 is YYNGEE in the germline V gene. V was cut by 0 bases and J by 5 bases, with 11 bases left in between. The CDR3 spans 14 residues. The CDR3 region is CASSVAGGRTEAFF. The CDR3 bases are TGTGCCAGCAGCGTAGCCGGGGGAAGGACTGAAGCTTTCTTT. Drawing the rest from reference TRBV9 and TRBJ1-1, the complete variable domain is DSGVTQTPKHLITATGQRVTLRCSPRSGDLSVYWYQQSLDQGLQFLIQYYNGEERAKGNILERFSAQQFPDLHSELNLSSLELGDSALYFCASSVAGGRTEAFFGQGTRLTVV.

This clonotype has more than one count but fewer than ten. CDR3 coding DNA: TGTGCCAGCAGCCGAGGGCGGGAGTTCCCAGATACGCAGTATTTT. Translated: CASSRGREFPDTQYF. The V gene is TRBV14, the J gene TRBJ2-3; 7 nucleotides agree with TRBD2. CDR3 size: 15 residues. V gave up 4 bases and J gave up 4 bases; unmatched junction bases: 8. Germline V gene lookup returns CDR1 SGHDN and CDR2 FVKESK.

The sample holds many counts of this clonotype. This chain links TRBV7-8 with TRBJ2-3; 7 nucleotides align to TRBD2. The junction had 8 bases not matched to a gene; V was cut back by 5 bases and J by 3 bases. CDR3 length: 15 residues. Germline V lookup: CDR1 SGHVS, CDR2 FQNEAQ. CDR3 coding DNA: TGTGCCAGCAGCGCGCGGGAGACGGTGACAGATACGCAGTATTTT. Amino acid sequence: CASSARETVTDTQYF.

At least ten counts were recorded for this clonotype. This rearrangement joins TRBV7-8 to TRBJ2-1, with 11 bases that match TRBD1. The CDR3 has 16 amino acids. From germline, CDR1 is SGHVS and CDR2 FQNEAQ. V was clipped by 2 bases and J by 2 bases; unmatched bases: 2. Here the CDR3 DNA reads TGTGCCAGCAGCTTATGGGGACAGGGGGCCTACAATGAGCAGTTCTTC. This translates into CASSLWGQGAYNEQFF.

This clonotype came up many times. The chain joins TRBV5-1 to TRBJ1-1; D remains unclear. This CDR3 spans 14 amino acids. The germline gives CDR1 SGHRS, CDR2 YFSETQ. V was clipped by 2 bases and J by 4 bases, with 12 bases between them. The CDR3 DNA sequence: TGCGCCAGCAGCTTAAATGGGGTAGGCACTGAAGCTTTCTTT. Protein: CASSLNGVGTEAFF. Full variable domain (remainder filled in from reference TRBV5-1 and TRBJ1-1): KAGVTQTPRYLIKTRGQQVTLSCSPISGHRSVSWYQQTPGQGLQFLFEYFSETQRNKGNFPGRFSGRQFSNSRSEMNVSTLELGDSALYLCASSLNGVGTEAFFGQGTRLTVV.

V usage is TRBV27 and J usage is TRBJ2-1; TRBD1 matches 8 bases. There are 15 residues in the CDR3. In germline, CDR1 is MNHEY, CDR2 SMNVEV (reference sequence). V lost 4 bases and J lost 3; bases outside the gene matches: 5. The CDR3 DNA sequence: TGTGCCAGCAGTTCACCACAGGGGGGCTACAATGAGCAGTTCTTC. It is translated as CASSSPQGGYNEQFF.

This clonotype was counted ten times or more. The genes are TRBV7-9 and TRBJ2-7; D not certain. Germline values: CDR1 SEHNR, CDR2 FQNEAQ (reference sequence). The V end was cut by 3 bases, the J end by 5 bases, with 14 bases between. The CDR3 covers 14 residues. The CDR3 loop is CASSLVRSTDEQYF. As DNA, the CDR3 is TGTGCCAGCAGCTTGGTACGGAGTACCGACGAGCAGTACTTC. Full variable domain (rest looked up from reference TRBV7-9 and TRBJ2-7): DTGVSQNPRHKITKRGQNVTFRCDPISEHNRLYWYRQTLGQGPEFLTYFQNEAQLEKSRLLSDRFSAERPKGSFSTLEIQRTEQGDSAMYLCASSLVRSTDEQYFGPGTRLTVT.

This clonotype was counted many times. The chain uses TRBV5-1 and TRBJ2-1; 8 bases align to TRBD2. V dropped 4 bases and J dropped 3; count of bases not matched to a gene: 6. Germline V gene sequence: CDR1 SGHRS, CDR2 YFSETQ. The CDR3 consists of 15 residues. The CDR3 DNA is TGCGCCAGCAGCACCTTAGCGGGGAACTACAATGAGCAGTTCTTC. Encoded protein: CASSTLAGNYNEQFF.

CDR3 nucleotides: TGTGCCAGCACTAACGGGAAGGCTAGCGGGATCCGCTCCTACGAGCAGTACTTC. Protein sequence: CASTNGKASGIRSYEQYF. The chain links TRBV6-1 to TRBJ2-7, with TRBD2 identical over 9 bases. J lost 0 bases, V lost 7 bases, and 16 bases had no gene match. Germline V CDR1 and CDR2: MNHNS, SASEGT. This CDR3 has 18 amino acids.

This clonotype was seen ten or more times. The chain is built from TRBV5-1 and TRBJ1-1; D not certain. The CDR3 length is 16 residues. The V gene's germline CDR1 is SGHRS and CDR2 YFSETQ. V lost 0 bases and J 0 bases, leaving 12 bases between the germline ends. The CDR3 is CASSLDFGSLNTEAFF. The CDR3 DNA reads TGCGCCAGCAGCTTGGATTTCGGCTCATTGAACACTGAAGCTTTCTTT.

This clonotype has at least ten counts. The V gene is TRBV27, the J gene TRBJ2-3, with TRBD2 matching over 8 bases. Looked up from germline, CDR1 is MNHEY and CDR2 is SMNVEV (reference sequence). The CDR3 runs 13 residues. J lost 4 bases, V lost 10 bases, and 7 bases had no gene match. The CDR3 spells CATTAGVSDTQYF. The CDR3 DNA reads as TGTGCCACCACAGCGGGAGTGTCAGATACGCAGTATTTT.

This clonotype has a count of ten or more. The chain links TRBV12-3 or TRBV12-4 to TRBJ2-7; 9 nucleotides match TRBD1. This CDR3 is built from 14 residues. The V and J ends lost 4 bases and 3 bases, in that order; junction bases with no gene match: 4. In DNA form, the CDR3 reads TGTGCCAGCAGTTCCCGGGACAGGGACTACGAGCAGTACTTC. Translated, it gives CASSSRDRDYEQYF.

This clonotype was seen at least ten times. The CDR3 region is CASRLGQLSTDTQYF. CDR3 DNA: TGTGCCAGCAGGTTGGGCCAACTAAGCACAGATACGCAGTATTTT. The chain joins TRBV12-3 or TRBV12-4 to TRBJ2-3, with no clear D. This CDR3 is built from 15 residues. Trimming took off 6 bases at V and 0 bases at J, with 13 bases between the two ends.

J is TRBJ2-6 and V is TRBV9; D perhaps matches TRBD1 (5 bases). Trimming removed 3 bases from V and 3 bases from J, with 13 bases in between. Germline CDR1 is SGDLS and CDR2 is YYNGEE. The CDR3 has 16 residues. The CDR3 nucleotides are TGTGCCAGCAGCGAGGGGCCGATGGTTGGGGCCAACGTCCTGACTTTC. Residues: CASSEGPMVGANVLTF.

Ten or more counts support this clonotype. This chain connects TRBV6-6 to TRBJ2-5; 11 positions agree with TRBD2. Germline values: CDR1 MNHNY, CDR2 SVGAGI (reference sequence). J gave up 10 bases and V 0 bases, and 13 bases lay outside the gene matches. This CDR3 has 17 residues. The CDR3 is CASSYSKRDSSGRIQYF. The CDR3 DNA sequence: TGTGCCAGCAGTTACTCGAAGAGGGATTCTAGCGGGAGGATCCAGTACTTC.

Worth noting for this clonotype: This clone may be a read error of a much larger clone one base away. The rearrangement uses TRBV6-2 or TRBV6-3 and TRBJ2-7, with a weak D call TRBD2 (6 bases). Trimming stripped 4 bases from V and 3 bases from J, with 16 bases between. This CDR3 region has 15 residues. Germline V gene sequence: CDR1 MNHEY, CDR2 SVGEGT. The CDR3 bases are TGTGCCAGCAGTTCCTCGGGCGGGAATATCTACGAGCAGTACTTC. It specifies CASSSSGGNIYEQYF.

This clonotype was recorded a few times. This sequence joins TRBV4-3 and TRBJ2-7, with a weak D call TRBD1 (6 bases). V was shortened by 4 bases and J by 6 bases, with 22 bases between the two germline ends. Germline assignment: CDR1 LGHNA and CDR2 YSLEER. This CDR3 has 16 amino acids. CDR3 sequence reads: CASSRSITDSVGEQYF. The CDR3, as DNA: TGCGCCAGCAGCCGGTCAATTACGGACAGCGTGGGCGAGCAGTACTTC.

This chain connects TRBV9 to TRBJ1-1; tentative D call: TRBD1 (6 bases). V gave up 1 base and J gave up 4 bases, with 8 bases separating them. The CDR3 sequence is 13 residues long. CDR1 is SGDLS and CDR2 is YYNGEE in the germline V gene. CDR3 loop: CASSVTGITEAFF. The CDR3, as DNA: TGTGCCAGCAGCGTAACAGGGATCACTGAAGCTTTCTTT.

This clonotype showed up many times. The chain is built from TRBV11-2 and TRBJ2-1, with unresolved D. In germline, CDR1 is SGHAT, CDR2 FQNNGV. The CDR3 spans 15 residues. V was cut by 6 bases and J by 8 bases, with 20 bases left in between. The CDR3 loop reads CASRLYRRVRYEQFF. Written as DNA, the CDR3 is TGTGCCAGCAGACTTTATAGAAGGGTTCGGTATGAGCAGTTCTTC.

The chain uses TRBV25-1 and TRBJ2-5; no firm D call. From germline, CDR1 is MGHDK and CDR2 SYGVNS. The CDR3 sequence is 13 residues long. V was trimmed by 7 bases and J by 4 bases, leaving 13 bases between them. CDR3 in DNA: TGTGCCAGCAATGGCCGGCTGGGAGAGACCCAGTACTTC. It is translated as CASNGRLGETQYF.